This T cell receptor beta chain originates from a study of blood T cell repertoires in COVID-19. Study in general: T cells, B-cell-depleted T cells, or PBMCs provided the cDNA or gDNA that served as material.

Authors' methods: Cell counts per sample came from amplifying reference gene primers. Profiled with immunoSEQ multiplex PCR; TCRdb holds only in-frame clones, not every one. For V, J and clone size, that table is used; D and trimming come from the DNA. The table includes about 250,000 clones, 80% to 85% detected once. Participant-reported clinical history was the basis for cohort assignment. Before they entered the study, exposed participants had met a COVID-19 case within 2 weeks. This clone came up once. The CDR3 is 16 residues long. Germline V lookup: CDR1 MNHEY, CDR2 SMNVEV (reference sequence). J gave up 2 bases and V 4 bases, and 6 bases lay outside the gene matches.

Sequencing input: PBMCs or T cells enriched from blood (not recorded which). V is TRBV27 and J is TRBJ2-1; 9 nucleotides align to TRBD2. The TCR originated in a man aged 40-50 years who had been exposed to COVID-19. In DNA form, the CDR3 reads TGTGCCAGCAGTTATTTAGCGGGAGCTACCTACAATGAGCAGTTCTTC. Residues: CASSYLAGATYNEQFF.